A selection of T cell receptor beta chains follows, all from one sample in a study of blood T cell repertoires in COVID-19. Clones were sequenced by immunoSEQ multiplex PCR, and TCRdb holds only the in-frame ones, with some missing. Of fewer than 150,000 clones in the sample, approximately 87% were seen once. Source material: peripheral blood. Receptor source: a woman aged 40 to 50 with acute or convalescent COVID-19. CDR3s include the opening cysteine and the closing phenylalanine or tryptophan. The order of the fields is clone size, D gene, V gene, J gene, CDR3 protein, CDR3 DNA. A D gene is named only where the DNA matches it firmly. Only some rows state a clone size, as once, few, many or a class for expanded clones.

>few|-|TRBV30|TRBJ1-1
CAWSGGRNTEAFF
TGTGCCTGGAGCGGGGGGAGGAACACTGAAGCTTTCTTT
>-|-|TRBV5-1|TRBJ1-1
CASSSQRQLREFTEAFF
TGCGCCAGCAGCTCTCAACGCCAATTGAGGGAGTTCACTGAAGCTTTCTTT
>few|-|TRBV4-1|TRBJ2-7
CASSHQTLTGLSSYEQYF
TGCGCCAGCAGCCACCAAACATTAACGGGACTTTCAAGCTACGAGCAGTACTTC
>-|-|TRBV5-4|TRBJ1-3
CASSLGPAPTGGNTIYF
TGTGCCAGCAGCTTGGGCCCTGCCCCGACAGGAGGAAACACCATATATTTT
>-|TRBD1|TRBV18|TRBJ2-7
CASSPPAWTGGAYEQYF
TGTGCCAGCTCACCACCCGCCTGGACAGGGGGCGCTTACGAGCAGTACTTC
>-|-|TRBV7-3|TRBJ2-1
CASSSDSSAGNEQFF
TGTGCCAGCAGCTCCGACTCGTCTGCGGGCAATGAGCAGTTCTTC
>-|TRBD2|TRBV9|TRBJ2-1
CASSVESSGRHNEQFF
TGTGCCAGCAGCGTAGAGAGCAGCGGGAGACACAATGAGCAGTTCTTC
>-|-|TRBV5-1|TRBJ2-5
CASSLDGGGGETQYF
TGCGCCAGCAGCTTGGACGGGGGCGGGGGAGAGACCCAGTACTTC
>-|TRBD1|TRBV6-5|TRBJ1-6
CASSSGQGRSPLHF
TGTGCCAGCAGTTCGGGACAGGGACGATCACCCCTCCACTTT
>-|-|TRBV6-2/TRBV6-3|TRBJ1-1
CASSSSGTEAFF
TGTGCCAGCAGCTCTTCCGGGACAGAAGCTTTCTTT
>-|TRBD2|TRBV29-1|TRBJ2-7
CSVPGTTSYEQYF
TGCAGCGTTCCCGGGACTACATCCTACGAGCAGTACTTC
>-|-|TRBV25-1|TRBJ1-2
CASSDLGSYGYTF
TGTGCCAGCAGTGATTTGGGGAGCTATGGCTACACCTTC
>-|TRBD1|TRBV28|TRBJ1-2
CASRPGQGGGYTF
TGTGCCAGCAGGCCGGGACAGGGAGGCGGCTACACCTTC
>-|-|TRBV4-1|TRBJ1-1
CASSLTTGNTEAFF
TGCGCCAGCAGCTTAACCACTGGGAACACTGAAGCTTTCTTT
>-|TRBD2|TRBV7-8|TRBJ2-3
CASSLDVPGGLGAQYF
TGTGCCAGCAGCTTAGATGTTCCGGGGGGGCTTGGAGCGCAGTATTTT
>-|-|TRBV7-5|TRBJ1-4
CVRSFRRGRTNEKLFF
TGTGTCAGAAGCTTCAGACGGGGAAGAACTAATGAAAAACTGTTTTTT
>-|TRBD2|TRBV7-2|TRBJ2-3
CASSFVPGTNKDTQYF
TGTGCCAGCAGCTTTGTCCCCGGGACTAATAAAGATACGCAGTATTTT
>once|-|TRBV5-5|TRBJ1-4
CASSRVPTGGSTTNEKLFF
TGTGCCAGCAGCCGAGTTCCCACGGGGGGGAGTACAACTAATGAAAAACTGTTTTTT
>-|-|TRBV30|TRBJ2-7
CAWSVTAWSSYEQYF
TGTGCCTGGAGTGTAACGGCCTGGAGCTCCTACGAGCAGTACTTC
>-|-|TRBV5-1|TRBJ1-1
CASSLGGAFTEAFF
TGCGCCAGCAGCTTAGGAGGGGCGTTCACTGAAGCTTTCTTT
>-|-|TRBV18|TRBJ1-4
CASSPTQEEKLFF
TGTGCCAGCTCACCAACACAGGAGGAAAAACTGTTTTTT
>-|-|TRBV28|TRBJ1-2
CASSLYPSGNNYGYTF
TGTGCCAGCAGTTTATACCCTTCCGGGAATAACTATGGCTACACCTTC